The T cell receptor beta chain under discussion was sequenced for a study of blood T cell repertoires in COVID-19. Study-wide background: Acute and convalescent COVID-19 specimens originated in the United States, Italy and Spain.

Per the study methods: Nucleated cell number was recorded as an estimate derived from reference gene primer amplification. Repertoires were generated with immunoSEQ multiplex PCR, while TCRdb's copy carries only in-frame clones and drops some. The V and J calls and clone size are taken from that table; D and trimming were inferred from the DNA. Counted here are roughly 250,000 clones, 70% to 85% occurring once; the ten biggest clones make up 0.7% to 1%. The CDR3 sequence is 17 residues long. CDR1 and CDR2 (germline): SGHNT, YYREEE (reference sequence). The V segment lost 1 base and the J segment 4 bases; nucleotides outside the gene matches: 3. The table lists this clone with a few counts.

The sample consisted of peripheral blood. The TCR originated in a human donor with COVID-19, enrolled during active disease. The donor label of this sample is uncertain. The chain carries TRBV5-4 and TRBJ2-2; 14 bases are a match to TRBD2. Written as DNA, the CDR3 is TGTGCCAGCAGCTTGTATGGACTAGCGGGAGGCACCGGGGAGCTGTTTTTT. Translating it yields CASSLYGLAGGTGELFF.